This T cell receptor beta chain stems from a study of Ad26.COV2.S vaccination and SARS-CoV-2 variants. About the research overall: It was the COV1001 Ad26.COV2.S trial arm that included the donor. Donor got 5x10^10 or 1x10^11 viral particles of Ad26.COV2.S. Study-wide results and caveats: Overall T cell responses may have been underestimated by the analyses of TCR breadth and depth.

Profiled with immunoSEQ multiplex PCR; TCRdb holds only in-frame clones, not every one. Here the sample spans a few hundred thousand clones, around nine tenths being singletons. The treatment denotes: 15 to 20 received Ad26.COV2.S at low or high dose, single or two shots; 5 received placebo; per-sample allocation not given. Collection of samples fell on day 63 after the first vaccine or placebo injection. Boston provided a donor who was an adult aged 18-55 years. To note about this clone: What it recognizes is unknown.

The CDR3 extends over 13 amino acids. CDR1 ENHRY and CDR2 SYGVKD come from the germline V gene. V gave up 10 bases and J gave up 5 bases; unmatched junction bases: 9. The sequencing used peripheral blood, collected in a trial of Ad26.COV2.S vaccine versus placebo. This chain links TRBV10-3 with TRBJ2-5; 8 bases map to TRBD2. The receptor comes from a person aged 18-60 years who received the Ad26.COV2.S COVID-19 vaccine or a placebo. The CDR3 DNA reads as TGTGCCACCACTAGCGGATCCTTGGAGACCCAGTACTTC. This gives the protein CATTSGSLETQYF.